These 5 T cell receptor beta chains originate from one sample sequenced in a study of T cells in Graves' hyperthyroidism and ophthalmopathy. Researchers took RNA transcripts and amplified the TCR beta CDR3 regions from them. First-round RT-PCR of the TCR CDR3 relied on the HTBI primer set. Using its own MiXCR run on the multiplex PCR reads, TCRdb lists one record per CDR3 protein. The sample records a few hundred thousand distinct CDR3 sequences, 14% to 15% being singletons. The sample comprised blood. The receptors here all came from a woman in her twenties or thirties with Graves' hyperthyroidism.

This clonotype was picked up many times. The V and J genes are TRBV7-6 and TRBJ2-2; TRBD2 is a possible D gene (5 bases). Germline lookup yields CDR1 SGHVS and CDR2 FNYEAQ. The CDR3 covers 13 residues. V lost 1 base and J lost 6, with 6 bases in between. The CDR3 loop is CASSLVRAGELFF. The CDR3 nucleotides read TGTGCCAGCAGCTTAGTGAGGGCCGGGGAGCTGTTTTTT.

This clonotype appeared many times. J is TRBJ2-1 and V is TRBV9, with 8 bases matching TRBD2. Trimming cost V 4 bases and J 8 bases; bases outside gene matches: 14. This CDR3 has 16 residues. Germline CDR1 reads SGDLS; CDR2 reads YYNGEE. CDR3 amino acids: CASSPHGSGSGDEQFF. For the CDR3, the DNA is TGTGCCAGCAGCCCCCATGGGAGCGGGAGTGGCGATGAGCAGTTCTTC. Full variable domain (rest looked up from reference TRBV9 and TRBJ2-1): DSGVTQTPKHLITATGQRVTLRCSPRSGDLSVYWYQQSLDQGLQFLIQYYNGEERAKGNILERFSAQQFPDLHSELNLSSLELGDSALYFCASSPHGSGSGDEQFFGPGTRLTVL.

This clonotype was observed at least ten times. The V gene is TRBV18, the J gene TRBJ2-7; the match to TRBD2 covers 7 bases. The germline V gene encodes CDR1 KGHSH and CDR2 LQKENI. With V trimmed by 3 bases and J by 5 bases, 10 bases remained unmatched. The CDR3 runs to 15 residues. Here the CDR3 reads CASSPGLADRDEQYF. CDR3 DNA sequence: TGTGCCAGCTCACCTGGTCTAGCGGATCGGGACGAGCAGTACTTC.

This chain joins TRBV9 and TRBJ2-1; tentative D call: TRBD2 (6 bases). V lost 2 bases and J 6 bases, leaving 12 bases between the germline ends. Germline CDR1 SGDLS, CDR2 YYNGEE. CDR3 length equals 14 residues. In nucleotides, the CDR3 is TGTGCCAGCAGCGTGGAGGGTGGGGGCAATGAGCAGTTCTTC. Protein: CASSVEGGGNEQFF. Combining the CDR3 with reference TRBV9 and TRBJ2-1 gives the whole variable domain DSGVTQTPKHLITATGQRVTLRCSPRSGDLSVYWYQQSLDQGLQFLIQYYNGEERAKGNILERFSAQQFPDLHSELNLSSLELGDSALYFCASSVEGGGNEQFFGPGTRLTVL.

Note on this clonotype: With a much larger clone just one base away, this may be a read error. V is TRBV7-8 and J is TRBJ1-1, with D hard to call. The germline CDR1 and CDR2 sequences are SGHVS and FQNEAQ. The CDR3 totals 12 residues. This CDR3 is CASSLFHDEALF. The CDR3 nucleotides read TGTGCCAGCAGCCTATTCCACGACGAAGCTCTCTTT.